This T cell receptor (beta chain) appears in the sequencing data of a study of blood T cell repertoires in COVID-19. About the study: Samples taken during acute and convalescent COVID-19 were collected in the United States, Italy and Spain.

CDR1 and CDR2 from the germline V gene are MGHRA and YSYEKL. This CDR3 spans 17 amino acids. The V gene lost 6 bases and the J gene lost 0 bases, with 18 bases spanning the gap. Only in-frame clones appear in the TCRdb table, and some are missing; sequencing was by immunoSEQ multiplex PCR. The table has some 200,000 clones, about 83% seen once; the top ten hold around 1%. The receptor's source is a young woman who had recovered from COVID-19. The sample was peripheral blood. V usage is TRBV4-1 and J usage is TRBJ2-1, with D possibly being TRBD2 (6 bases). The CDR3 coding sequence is TGCGCCAGCAGTCCCCAGGGTTTCGGGAGCTCCTACAATGAGCAGTTCTTC. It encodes CASSPQGFGSSYNEQFF.